The 5 T cell receptor beta chains in this list originate from one sample, sequenced in a study of blood T cell repertoires in COVID-19. Libraries were prepared by immunoSEQ multiplex PCR; TCRdb keeps only in-frame clonotypes and omits some of them. This sample carries 90,000 to 100,000 clones, roughly 82% of them seen once, and the ten largest clones take 18%. The sequenced material came from peripheral blood. The receptors here all came from an elderly man with acute or convalescent COVID-19.

The chain joins TRBV7-9 to TRBJ1-5, with TRBD1 matching over 9 bases. Germline values: CDR1 SEHNR, CDR2 FQNEAQ (reference sequence). There are 14 residues in the CDR3. V trimming: 4 bases; J trimming: 6 bases; junction bases outside the gene matches: 4. For the CDR3, the DNA is TGTGCCAGCAGCTCGGGACAGGGCGGTCAGCCCCAGCATTTT. Protein sequence: CASSSGQGGQPQHF.

The V call is TRBV10-1, the J call TRBJ2-3; D perhaps matches TRBD2 (5 bases). The germline CDR1 and CDR2 sequences are WNHNN and SYGVQD (reference sequence). Trimming took 0 bases from V and 3 from J, leaving 7 bases between them. This CDR3 is 14 amino acids long. The CDR3 region has the DNA TGCGCCAGCAGTGAGTCGACGGGGACAGATACGCAGTATTTT. It yields the protein CASSESTGTDTQYF.

The V gene is TRBV19, the J gene TRBJ2-5; 9 nucleotides agree with TRBD2. From germline, CDR1 is LNHDA and CDR2 SQIVND (reference sequence). The V segment lost 1 base and the J segment 1 base; nucleotides outside the gene matches: 7. The CDR3 has 17 amino acids. CDR3 amino acids: CASSIVGLAGTQETQYF. The CDR3 region has the DNA TGTGCCAGTAGTATAGTCGGGCTAGCGGGGACCCAAGAGACCCAGTACTTC.

The genes are TRBV28 and TRBJ1-6; a possible D gene is TRBD1 (6 bases). Germline V lookup: CDR1 MDHEN, CDR2 SYDVKM. V was shortened by 8 bases and J by 10 bases, with 15 bases between the two germline ends. The CDR3 is made up of 13 amino acids. The CDR3, as DNA: TGTGCCAGCCGGTCAGGGGTGAGGTCACCCCTCCACTTT. Its translation is CASRSGVRSPLHF. Based on the CDR3 plus reference TRBV28 and TRBJ1-6, the full variable domain is DVKVTQSSRYLVKRTGEKVFLECVQDMDHENMFWYRQDPGLGLRLIYFSYDVKMKEKGDIPEGYSVSREKKERFSLILESASTNQTSMYLCASRSGVRSPLHFGNGTRLTVT.

The chain employs TRBV11-3 and TRBJ2-7; 7 bases fit TRBD1. J lost 0 bases, V lost 5 bases, and 1 base had no gene match. This CDR3 region has 13 residues. Germline CDR1 reads SGHNT; CDR2 reads YENEEA. The CDR3 DNA sequence: TGTGCCAGCAGCCCAGGGGGCTCCTACGAGCAGTACTTC. Protein: CASSPGGSYEQYF.